This T cell receptor (beta chain) originates from a study of blood T cells in healthy people across ages. A second PCR of roughly 7 to 11 cycles used a sample-barcoded 5' primer and a J-beta primer mix. TCRdb itself ran the 5' RACE reads through MiXCR, one entry per CDR3 protein. The table has about 680,000 distinct CDR3 sequences, 49% seen once. Study-wide findings and caveats: When one million T cells were used, diversity estimates were thought to be underestimates.

Isolation yielded PBMCs, at least 6.5 million per sample, in every case. About this clonotype: What it binds is unknown.

The sample comprised blood. The source of this sequence is a woman aged 55-69 years in good health.

The CDR3 DNA follows: TGCAGCGTTGATGGGAGAACAGGGAGGGAGACCCAGTACTTC. Translated: CSVDGRTGRETQYF. V is TRBV29-1 and J is TRBJ2-5; D assignment may be TRBD1 or TRBD2 (6 bases each). The germline V gene has CDR1 SQVTM and CDR2 ANQGSEA. The length of the CDR3 is 14 residues. The V gene lost 3 bases and the J gene lost 5 bases, with 16 bases spanning the gap. Full variable domain (missing parts from reference TRBV29-1 and TRBJ2-5): SAVISQKPSRDICQRGTSLTIQCQVDSQVTMMFWYRQQPGQSLTLIATANQGSEATYESGFVIDKFPISRPNLTFSTLTVSNMSPEDSSIYLCSVDGRTGRETQYFGPGTRLLVL.